Listed below are T cell receptor beta chains from one sample, sequenced in a study of blood T cell repertoires in COVID-19. Method: immunoSEQ multiplex PCR; TCRdb's copy keeps in-frame clones and lacks some. The sample holds about 15,000 clones, around 74% seen once. Material for sequencing was peripheral blood. The source is a man in his sixties with acute or convalescent COVID-19. Both conserved end residues are part of each CDR3. Fields, in order: J gene, V gene, D gene, clone size, CDR3 protein, CDR3 DNA. A D gene is named only where the DNA matches it firmly. The size field is filled for only some rows; it gives once, few, many or a size class.

TRBJ1-2,TRBV29-1,-,-,CSSPYYGYTF,TGCAGCTCCCCGTACTATGGCTACACCTTC
TRBJ1-2,TRBV5-5,-,-,CASSLEFTVTYGYTF,TGTGCCAGCAGCTTGGAATTCACAGTAACCTATGGCTACACCTTC
TRBJ1-2,TRBV6-1,-,-,CASSEAGPRIFGYTF,TGTGCCAGCAGTGAAGCGGGGCCGCGGATTTTTGGCTACACCTTC
TRBJ2-7,TRBV2,TRBD1,-,CASVPGQQLPYEQYF,TGTGCCAGCGTTCCGGGACAGCAATTACCCTACGAGCAGTACTTC
TRBJ1-5,TRBV19,TRBD1,-,CASSIWTGEDQPQHF,TGTGCCAGTAGTATTTGGACAGGGGAGGATCAGCCCCAGCATTTT
TRBJ1-1,TRBV30,-,few,CAWRYPAGWATEAFF,TGTGCCTGGAGATACCCTGCGGGGTGGGCCACTGAAGCTTTCTTT
TRBJ1-1,TRBV19,-,-,CASTRDARSTEAFF,TGTGCCAGTACGAGGGATGCCCGGTCCACTGAAGCTTTCTTT
TRBJ1-2,TRBV7-2,TRBD1,few,CASSPTGGYGYTF,TGTGCCAGCAGCCCTACAGGGGGCTATGGCTACACCTTC
TRBJ2-1,TRBV11-2,TRBD2,-,CASSSTGWTSGSVEQFF,TGTGCCAGCAGCTCTACGGGATGGACTAGCGGGAGTGTTGAGCAGTTCTTC
TRBJ1-4,TRBV19,TRBD1,-,CASNRGQGRYNEKLFF,TGTGCCAGTAACCGGGGACAGGGGCGTTATAATGAAAAACTGTTTTTT
TRBJ2-5,TRBV12-3/TRBV12-4,TRBD2,-,CASSHSGRETQYF,TGTGCCAGCAGCCATAGCGGGAGGGAGACCCAGTACTTC